A selection of T cell receptor beta chains follows, all from one sample in a study of shared clonotypes between healthy human individuals. This table comes from immunoSEQ multiplex PCR, and its TCRdb copy is limited to in-frame clones, with some not included. The sample yields around 1,100,000 clones, 60% to 85% seen once. The sequenced sample was memory CD4+ T cells from PBMCs. These receptors were collected from a young man in good health. Some clones in this sample may be carry-over from other donors' samples. Both conserved end residues are part of each CDR3. The order of the fields is CDR3 protein, CDR3 DNA, D gene, V gene, clone size, J gene. A D gene is named only where the DNA matches it firmly. Only part of the rows carry a size: once, few, many, or a class if the clone is expanded.

CDR3: CASSVVRPQYSNQPQHF
DNA: TGTGCCAGCAGTGTGGTAAGGCCCCAATATAGCAATCAGCCCCAGCATTTT
D: NA
V: TRBV6-1
size: NA
J: TRBJ1-5

CDR3: CASSDPVGQETQYF
DNA: TGTGCCAGCAGTGACCCGGTCGGCCAAGAGACCCAGTACTTC
D: NA
V: TRBV6-4
size: few
J: TRBJ2-5

CDR3: CASSSNPGRLETQYF
DNA: TGTGCCAGCAGCTCGAACCCGGGGAGGTTAGAGACCCAGTACTTC
D: NA
V: TRBV9
size: once
J: TRBJ2-5

CDR3: CASSPGRFGNTIYF
DNA: TGTGCCAGCAGTCCCGGACGGTTCGGAAACACCATATATTTT
D: NA
V: TRBV7-9
size: NA
J: TRBJ1-3

CDR3: CASSFSTMGGVLTGELFF
DNA: TGTGCCAGCAGCTTCAGTACCATGGGGGGAGTTCTCACCGGGGAGCTGTTTTTT
D: NA
V: TRBV7-9
size: once
J: TRBJ2-2

CDR3: CASSSPRGRGDETQYF
DNA: TGTGCCAGCAGCTCCCCCCGAGGCAGGGGTGACGAGACCCAGTACTTC
D: NA
V: TRBV13
size: few
J: TRBJ2-5

CDR3: CASSWRTSGLMGAGELFF
DNA: TGCGCCAGCAGTTGGAGGACTAGCGGGTTGATGGGGGCCGGGGAGCTGTTTTTT
D: TRBD2
V: TRBV5-1
size: NA
J: TRBJ2-2

CDR3: CASSQEGLAGGYEQYF
DNA: TGCGCCAGCAGCCAGGAGGGACTAGCGGGAGGCTACGAGCAGTACTTC
D: TRBD2
V: TRBV4-1
size: NA
J: TRBJ2-7

CDR3: CASHSTYEQYF
DNA: TGTGCCAGCCACTCCACTTACGAGCAGTACTTC
D: NA
V: TRBV28
size: NA
J: TRBJ2-7

CDR3: CASSYSWNTGELFF
DNA: TGTGCCAGCAGTTACTCATGGAACACCGGGGAGCTGTTTTTT
D: NA
V: TRBV6-5
size: NA
J: TRBJ2-2